This TCR beta chain was profiled in a study of T cell clonality in common variable immunodeficiency. Notes on the study in general: In common variable immunodeficiency, TCR beta chains reportedly carried fewer deletions and N-nucleotide insertions. Fewer TCRbeta clones were shared among CVID subjects than controls.

Method: immunoSEQ multiplex PCR; TCRdb's copy keeps in-frame clones and lacks some. There are approximately 30,000 clones in the sample, none observed a single time. Aged roughly 9 to 65 years, CVID subjects averaged around 43 years old. CVID subjects were neither ill nor on immunomodulatory or immunosuppressive medication at sampling. The CDR3 runs 15 residues. Per the germline V gene, CDR1 is MNHNS and CDR2 is SASEGT. V dropped 2 bases and J dropped 8; count of bases not matched to a gene: 10. In its sample, this clone was seen a few times. Its antigen is currently unknown. The read terminates 3 residues before the CDR3 end, so the remaining end is supplied by the germline J gene.

The sample consisted of peripheral blood mononuclear cells. The source of this sequence is a human donor with common variable immunodeficiency. The chain couples TRBV6-1 to TRBJ2-3, with 7 positions matching TRBD2. The CDR3 here is CASSELAALSSTQYF. Incomplete CDR3 DNA: TGTGCCAGCAGTGAACTAGCGGCTCTTTCTAGTACG.